This note documents a single TCR beta chain sequence. This specimen comes from a study of blood T cell repertoires in COVID-19. Trimming left V 4 bases short and J 0 bases short, with 10 bases between. Looked up from germline, CDR1 is LGHDT and CDR2 is YNNKEL (reference sequence). This CDR3 is 15 amino acids long. Under the authors' procedure: Nucleated cell number was recorded as an estimate derived from reference gene primer amplification. The table came from immunoSEQ multiplex PCR; TCRdb's copy has only in-frame clones and leaves some out. Clone size and V and J calls were adopted from that table, with D and trimming inferred from the DNA. The table includes more than 300,000 clones, approximately 84% detected once. Recovered Cohort 3 donors showed two negative PCRs, clearance, or symptom resolution.

The rearrangement uses TRBV3-1 (or the pseudogene TRBV3-2) and TRBJ1-5; D gene uncertain. The sequenced sample consisted of PBMCs or T cells enriched from blood (not recorded which). This sequence originates from a woman younger than 30 who had recovered from COVID-19. The CDR3 sequence is CASSPSFYSNQPQHF. The CDR3 coding sequence is TGTGCCAGCAGCCCCTCGTTTTATAGCAATCAGCCCCAGCATTTT.